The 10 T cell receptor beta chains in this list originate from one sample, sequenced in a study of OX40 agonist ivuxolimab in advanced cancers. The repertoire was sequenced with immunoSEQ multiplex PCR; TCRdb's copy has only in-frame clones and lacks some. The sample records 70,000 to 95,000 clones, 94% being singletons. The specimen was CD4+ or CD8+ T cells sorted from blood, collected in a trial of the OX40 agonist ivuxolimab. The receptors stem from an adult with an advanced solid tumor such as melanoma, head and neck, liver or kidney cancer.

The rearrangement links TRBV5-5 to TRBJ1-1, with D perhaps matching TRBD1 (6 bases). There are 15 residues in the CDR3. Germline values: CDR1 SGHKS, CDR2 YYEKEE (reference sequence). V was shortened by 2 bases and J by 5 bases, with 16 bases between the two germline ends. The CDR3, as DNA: TGTGCCAGCAGCTTTACTTCAGGGGTTAAGACTGAAGCTTTCTTT. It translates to CASSFTSGVKTEAFF.

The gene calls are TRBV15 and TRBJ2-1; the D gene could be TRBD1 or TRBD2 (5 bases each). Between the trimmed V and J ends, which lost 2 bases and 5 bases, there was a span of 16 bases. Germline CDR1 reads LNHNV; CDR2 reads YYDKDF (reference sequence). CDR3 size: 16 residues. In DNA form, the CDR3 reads TGTGCCACCAGCAGAATACACCGAGGGGCCAACAATGAGCAGTTCTTC. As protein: CATSRIHRGANNEQFF.

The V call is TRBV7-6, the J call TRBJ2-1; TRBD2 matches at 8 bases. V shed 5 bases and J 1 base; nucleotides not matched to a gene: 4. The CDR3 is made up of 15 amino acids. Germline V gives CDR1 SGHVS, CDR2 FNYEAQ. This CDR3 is CASSVSGESYNEQFF. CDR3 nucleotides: TGTGCCAGCAGCGTTAGCGGGGAATCCTACAATGAGCAGTTCTTC.

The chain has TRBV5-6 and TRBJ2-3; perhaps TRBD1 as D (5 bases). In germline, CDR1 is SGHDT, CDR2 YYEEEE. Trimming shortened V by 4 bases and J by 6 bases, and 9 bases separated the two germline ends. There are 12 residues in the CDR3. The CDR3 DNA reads TGTGCCAGCAGCCAGGGTTTGGATACGCAGTATTTT. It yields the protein CASSQGLDTQYF.

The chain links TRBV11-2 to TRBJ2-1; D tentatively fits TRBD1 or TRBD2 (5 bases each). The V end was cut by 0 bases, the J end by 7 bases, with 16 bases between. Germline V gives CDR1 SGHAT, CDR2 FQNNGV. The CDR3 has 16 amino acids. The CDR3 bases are TGTGCCAGCAGCTTAGAGGGGGATAGCGAGAGGAATGAGCAGTTCTTC. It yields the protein CASSLEGDSERNEQFF.

The CDR3 DNA reads as TGTGCCAGCAGTTTCCGTGCAGCCTCAGGAGGCTACACCTTC. Amino acid sequence: CASSFRAASGGYTF. The chain employs TRBV27 and TRBJ1-2; D is unclear. CDR1 and CDR2 (germline): MNHEY, SMNVEV (reference sequence). This CDR3 is built from 14 residues. With 3 bases removed from V and 8 bases from J, the gap between germline ends came to 16 bases.

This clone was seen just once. In DNA, the CDR3 is TGCGCCAGCAGTCTAAGGGGACAGGGGGCGGATACGCAGTATTTT. Amino acids: CASSLRGQGADTQYF. The chain has TRBV23-1 and TRBJ2-3, with TRBD1 identical over 12 bases. TRBV23-1 is treated as an ORF (open reading frame) with a function not yet certain. V lost 4 bases, J lost 6 bases, and 5 bases stayed unmatched. The CDR3 has 15 amino acids.

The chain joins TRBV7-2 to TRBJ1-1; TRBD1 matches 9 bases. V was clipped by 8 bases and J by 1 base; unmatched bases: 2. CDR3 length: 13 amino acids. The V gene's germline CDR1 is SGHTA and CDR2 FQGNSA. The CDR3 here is CASGTGQNTEAFF. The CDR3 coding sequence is TGTGCCAGCGGGACAGGGCAGAACACTGAAGCTTTCTTT.

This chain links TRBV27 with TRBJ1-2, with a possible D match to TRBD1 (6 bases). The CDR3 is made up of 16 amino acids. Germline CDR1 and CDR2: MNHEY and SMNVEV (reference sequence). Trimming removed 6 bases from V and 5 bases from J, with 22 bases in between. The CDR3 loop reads CASSYLGTQTGYGYTF. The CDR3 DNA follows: TGTGCCAGCAGCTACTTAGGGACCCAGACAGGATATGGCTACACCTTC.

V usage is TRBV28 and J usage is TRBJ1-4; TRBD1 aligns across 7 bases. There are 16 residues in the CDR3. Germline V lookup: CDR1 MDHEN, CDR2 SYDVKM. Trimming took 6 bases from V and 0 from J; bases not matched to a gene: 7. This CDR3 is CASRRGQVSTNEKLFF. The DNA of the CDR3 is TGTGCCAGCAGAAGAGGACAGGTCTCAACTAATGAAAAACTGTTTTTT.